This TCR beta chain was retrieved from a study of blood T cell repertoires in COVID-19. Study overall: Sample material is recorded as cDNA or gDNA derived from T cells, B-cell-depleted T cells, or PBMCs.

Per the original methods: Estimated nucleated cell counts came from reference gene primer amplification. Method: immunoSEQ multiplex PCR; TCRdb's copy keeps in-frame clones and lacks some. The V and J calls and clone size come from that table; D and trimming were worked out from the DNA. The table records 95,000 to 120,000 clones, over 80% of them present only once. The sequence was collected from a woman in her sixties or seventies with acute or convalescent COVID-19. Sequenced sample: peripheral blood.

DNA for the CDR3: TGTGCCAGCAGTTTAAGCGGGGATGGCTACACCTTC. This encodes CASSLSGDGYTF. The chain links TRBV28 to TRBJ1-2; D is unclear. CDR3 length equals 12 residues. Trimming took off 2 bases at V and 6 bases at J, with 7 bases between the two ends. The germline V gene encodes CDR1 MDHEN and CDR2 SYDVKM.